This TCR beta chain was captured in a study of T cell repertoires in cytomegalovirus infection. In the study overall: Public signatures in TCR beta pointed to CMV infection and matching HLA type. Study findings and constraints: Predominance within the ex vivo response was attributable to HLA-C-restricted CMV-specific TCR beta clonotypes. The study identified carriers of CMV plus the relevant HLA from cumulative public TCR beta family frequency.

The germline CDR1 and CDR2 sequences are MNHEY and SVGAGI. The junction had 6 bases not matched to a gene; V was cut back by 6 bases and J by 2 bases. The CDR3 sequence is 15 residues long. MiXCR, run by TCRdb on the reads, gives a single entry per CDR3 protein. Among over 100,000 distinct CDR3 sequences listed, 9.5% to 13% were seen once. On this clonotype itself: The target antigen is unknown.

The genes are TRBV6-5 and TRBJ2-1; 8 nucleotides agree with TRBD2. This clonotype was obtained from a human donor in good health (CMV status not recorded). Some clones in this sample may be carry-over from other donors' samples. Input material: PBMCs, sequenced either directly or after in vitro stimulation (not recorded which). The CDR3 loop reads CASRPTSGPYNEQFF. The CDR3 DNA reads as TGTGCCAGCAGGCCAACTAGCGGACCCTACAATGAGCAGTTCTTC.